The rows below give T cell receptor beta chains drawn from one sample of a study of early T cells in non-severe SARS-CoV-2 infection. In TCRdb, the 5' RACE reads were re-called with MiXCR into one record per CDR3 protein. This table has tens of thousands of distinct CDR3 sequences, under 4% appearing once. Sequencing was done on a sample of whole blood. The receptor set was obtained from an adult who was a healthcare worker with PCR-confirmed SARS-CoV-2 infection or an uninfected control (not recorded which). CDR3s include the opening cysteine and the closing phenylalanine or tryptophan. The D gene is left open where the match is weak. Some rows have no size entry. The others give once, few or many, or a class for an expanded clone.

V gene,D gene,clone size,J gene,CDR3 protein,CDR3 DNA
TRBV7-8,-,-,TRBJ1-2,CASSLEPGRHYYGYTF,TGTGCCAGCAGCTTAGAACCGGGACGCCACTACTATGGCTACACCTTC
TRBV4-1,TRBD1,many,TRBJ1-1,CASSYTGGFTEAFF,TGCGCCAGCAGCTACACAGGGGGGTTCACTGAAGCTTTCTTT
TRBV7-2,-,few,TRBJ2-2,CASSLYGPGGANTGELFF,TGTGCCAGCAGCTTATATGGGCCCGGGGGCGCGAACACCGGGGAGCTGTTTTTT
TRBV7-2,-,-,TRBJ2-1,CASRDQRRPYNGQFF,TGTGCCAGCAGAGATCAACGGAGACCCTACAATGGGCAGTTCTTC
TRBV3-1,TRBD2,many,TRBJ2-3,CASRPFHSGGAQDTQYF,TGTGCCAGCAGACCGTTCCATAGCGGGGGGGCCCAAGATACGCAGTATTTT
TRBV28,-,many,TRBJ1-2,CASSLPVHGYTF,TGTGCCAGCAGTTTACCAGTGCATGGCTACACCTTC
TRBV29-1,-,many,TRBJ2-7,CSASDPKNYEQYF,TGCAGCGCCTCCGATCCTAAAAACTACGAGCAGTACTTC
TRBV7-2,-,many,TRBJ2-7,CASGRQSYEQYF,TGTGCCAGCGGACGGCAATCCTACGAGCAGTACTTC
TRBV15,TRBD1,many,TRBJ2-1,CATSRPGTVSSYNEQFF,TGTGCCACCAGCCGACCCGGGACAGTGAGCTCCTACAATGAGCAGTTCTTC
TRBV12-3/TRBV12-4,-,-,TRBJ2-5,CASRHPAAAQETQYF,TGTGCCAGCAGGCACCCAGCGGCAGCTCAAGAGACCCAGTACTTC
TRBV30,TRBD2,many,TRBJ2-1,CAWSVGRDYIYNEQFF,TGTGCCTGGAGTGTAGGGCGGGACTATATCTACAATGAGCAGTTCTTC
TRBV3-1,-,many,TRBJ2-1,CASSPQLSNEQFF,TGTGCCAGCAGCCCTCAGTTATCCAATGAGCAGTTCTTC
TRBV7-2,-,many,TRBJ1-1,CASSLGGRGTEAFF,TGTGCCAGCAGCTTAGGCGGGAGGGGAACTGAAGCTTTCTTT
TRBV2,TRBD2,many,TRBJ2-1,CASTRDRSRVAGLNEQFF,TGTGCCAGCACCCGAGACCGGTCCAGGGTAGCGGGACTCAATGAGCAGTTCTTC
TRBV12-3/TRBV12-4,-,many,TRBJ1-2,CASSRQVYGYTF,TGTGCCAGCAGTCGACAGGTCTATGGCTACACCTTC
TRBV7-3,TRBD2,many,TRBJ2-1,CASSFPQLAGVYNEQFF,TGTGCCAGCAGCTTCCCTCAACTAGCGGGGGTGTACAATGAGCAGTTCTTC
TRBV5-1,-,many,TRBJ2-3,CASSPGHTDTQYF,TGCGCCAGCAGCCCCGGACACACAGATACGCAGTATTTT
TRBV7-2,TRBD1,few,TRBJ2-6,CASSPWGQGPGANVLTF,TGTGCCAGCAGCCCTTGGGGACAGGGACCTGGGGCCAACGTCCTGACTTTC
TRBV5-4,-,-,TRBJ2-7,CAAGQGTLYEQYF,TGTGCCGCCGGGCAGGGGACACTCTACGAGCAGTACTTC
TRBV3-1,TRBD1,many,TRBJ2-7,CASSHAGGYEQYF,TGTGCCAGCAGCCATGCAGGGGGATACGAGCAGTACTTC
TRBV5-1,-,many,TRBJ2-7,CASSLPTGDSYEQYF,TGCGCCAGCAGCTTGCCCACGGGGGACTCCTACGAGCAGTACTTC
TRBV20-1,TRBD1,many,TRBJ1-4,CSARGQPATNEKLFF,TGCAGTGCTAGGGGACAGCCCGCAACTAATGAAAAACTGTTTTTT
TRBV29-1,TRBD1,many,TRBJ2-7,CSVGGVLGTGNYEQYF,TGCAGCGTTGGGGGGGTACTCGGGACAGGGAACTACGAGCAGTACTTC
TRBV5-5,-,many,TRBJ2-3,CASSLSDTQYF,TGTGCCAGCAGCTTATCAGATACGCAGTATTTT
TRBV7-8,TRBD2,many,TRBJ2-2,CASTLFAGGSGELFF,TGTGCCAGCACCCTCTTTGCGGGGGGTAGCGGGGAGCTGTTTTTT
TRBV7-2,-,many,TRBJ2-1,CASSLNIPGPADGGEQFF,TGTGCCAGCAGCTTAAATATCCCGGGCCCTGCGGACGGTGGTGAGCAGTTCTTC
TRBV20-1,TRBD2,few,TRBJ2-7,CSAPPPGLAGGGYEQYF,TGCAGTGCTCCACCCCCGGGACTAGCGGGGGGAGGCTACGAGCAGTACTTC
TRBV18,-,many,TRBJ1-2,CASSPLAVSGYTF,TGTGCCAGCTCACCACTGGCAGTCTCAGGCTACACCTTC
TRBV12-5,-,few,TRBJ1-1,CASGPEAFF,TGTGCTAGTGGGCCTGAAGCTTTCTTT
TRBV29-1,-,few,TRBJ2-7,CSVLVLTDEQYF,TGCAGCGTTTTGGTCCTGACCGACGAGCAGTACTTC
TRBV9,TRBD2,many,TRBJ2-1,CASSVDSGRGRGQFF,TGTGCCAGCAGCGTAGATAGCGGGAGGGGCCGGGGGCAGTTCTTC
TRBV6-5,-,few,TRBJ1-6,CASRAGAGGNSPLHF,TGTGCCAGCAGGGCCGGGGCAGGCGGGAATTCACCCCTCCACTTT
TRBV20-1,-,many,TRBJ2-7,CSARDQGRGRDVYEQYF,TGCAGTGCTAGAGATCAGGGTCGAGGCAGGGACGTTTACGAGCAGTACTTC
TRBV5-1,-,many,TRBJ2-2,CASSSRAGRNTGELFF,TGCGCCAGCAGTTCCCGGGCAGGGCGCAACACCGGGGAGCTGTTTTTT
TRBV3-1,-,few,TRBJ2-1,CASSQTQSSYNEQFF,TGTGCCAGCAGCCAAACACAGAGCTCCTACAATGAGCAGTTCTTC
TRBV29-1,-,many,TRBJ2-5,CSSKLYQETQYF,TGCAGCTCAAAGCTGTACCAAGAGACCCAGTACTTC
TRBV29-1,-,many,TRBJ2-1,CGAASSYNEQFF,TGTGGAGCGGCGAGCTCCTACAATGAGCAGTTCTTC
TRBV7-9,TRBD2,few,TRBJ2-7,CASSFFAGGPGEQYF,TGTGCCAGCAGCTTTTTTGCGGGAGGCCCAGGCGAGCAGTACTTC
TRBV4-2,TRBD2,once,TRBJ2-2,CASSQSSGGNTGELFF,TGTGCCAGCAGCCAATCTAGCGGGGGGAACACCGGGGAGCTGTTTTTT
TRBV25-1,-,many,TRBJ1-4,CASSELGAGDRSELFF,TGTGCCAGCAGTGAATTGGGGGCGGGGGACCGTTCGGAACTGTTTTTT
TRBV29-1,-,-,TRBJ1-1,CSPDHAFF,TGCAGTCCTGATCACGCTTTCTTT
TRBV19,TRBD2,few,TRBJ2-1,CASSPYSGNTYNEQFF,TGTGCCAGTAGTCCCTACAGCGGGAACACCTACAATGAGCAGTTCTTC
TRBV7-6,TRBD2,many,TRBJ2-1,CASSLPRGSGRSGNEQFF,TGTGCCAGCAGCTTACCCCGCGGTAGCGGGAGATCCGGGAATGAGCAGTTCTTC
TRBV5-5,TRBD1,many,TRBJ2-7,CASSPGTGDYEQYF,TGTGCCAGCAGCCCCGGGACAGGGGACTACGAGCAGTACTTC
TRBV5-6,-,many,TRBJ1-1,CASSFSTEAFF,TGTGCCAGCAGCTTTTCGACTGAAGCTTTCTTT
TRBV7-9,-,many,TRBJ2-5,CAGGFSQETQYF,TGTGCCGGTGGCTTTTCTCAAGAGACCCAGTACTTC
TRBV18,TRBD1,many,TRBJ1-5,CASSSQGDRQPQHF,TGTGCCAGCTCATCTCAGGGGGATCGTCAGCCCCAGCATTTT